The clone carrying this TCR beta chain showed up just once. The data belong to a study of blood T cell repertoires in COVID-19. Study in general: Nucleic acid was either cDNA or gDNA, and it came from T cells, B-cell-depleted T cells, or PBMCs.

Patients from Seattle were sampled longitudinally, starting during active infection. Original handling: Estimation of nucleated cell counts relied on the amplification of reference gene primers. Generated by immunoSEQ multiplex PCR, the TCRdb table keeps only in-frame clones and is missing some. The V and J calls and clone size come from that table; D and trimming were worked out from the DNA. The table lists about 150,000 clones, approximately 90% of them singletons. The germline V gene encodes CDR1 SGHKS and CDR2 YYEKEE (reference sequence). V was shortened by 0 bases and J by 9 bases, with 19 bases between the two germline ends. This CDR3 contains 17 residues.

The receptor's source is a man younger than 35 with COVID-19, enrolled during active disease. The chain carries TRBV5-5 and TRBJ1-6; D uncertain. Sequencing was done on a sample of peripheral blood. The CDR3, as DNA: TGTGCCAGCAGCTTGGACTCCCCGGTGATCATCCCTTCACCCCTCCACTTT. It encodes CASSLDSPVIIPSPLHF.